The clone carrying this T cell receptor beta chain appeared a few times. Its target is unknown. These data originate in a study of cytomegalovirus exposure and HLA in healthy donors. Study details: Most donors, roughly 82% of approximately 400 genotyped, fell in the Caucasian-associated ancestry cluster. Broader study findings: Some segments of the V type, notably TRBV6-2 and TRBV6-3, were excluded as indistinguishable. Analyses of presence and absence presupposed an approximately uniform sequencing depth across donors.

13 Jbeta primers and 60 Vbeta primers were used for the PCR. Methods used by the authors: A later analysis tallied approximately 78 million unique TCR beta chains, approximately 10 million of them shared. Data came from immunoSEQ multiplex PCR; TCRdb stores just in-frame clones and leaves some out. That table gives V, J and clone size, and the DNA gave D and trimming. Of 75,000 to 100,000 clones in the sample, around 8% were seen once. Germline V gene lookup returns CDR1 KGHSH and CDR2 LQKENI. V was trimmed by 0 bases and J by 6 bases, leaving 12 bases between them. This CDR3 comprises 14 residues. This receptor was taken from a man aged 50-60 years in good health and CMV-seronegative. The V gene is TRBV18, the J gene TRBJ2-7; D unclear. The sample comprised PBMCs. CDR3 protein: CASSPPSAISEQYF. CDR3 DNA sequence: TGTGCCAGCTCACCACCCTCCGCTATAAGCGAGCAGTACTTC.